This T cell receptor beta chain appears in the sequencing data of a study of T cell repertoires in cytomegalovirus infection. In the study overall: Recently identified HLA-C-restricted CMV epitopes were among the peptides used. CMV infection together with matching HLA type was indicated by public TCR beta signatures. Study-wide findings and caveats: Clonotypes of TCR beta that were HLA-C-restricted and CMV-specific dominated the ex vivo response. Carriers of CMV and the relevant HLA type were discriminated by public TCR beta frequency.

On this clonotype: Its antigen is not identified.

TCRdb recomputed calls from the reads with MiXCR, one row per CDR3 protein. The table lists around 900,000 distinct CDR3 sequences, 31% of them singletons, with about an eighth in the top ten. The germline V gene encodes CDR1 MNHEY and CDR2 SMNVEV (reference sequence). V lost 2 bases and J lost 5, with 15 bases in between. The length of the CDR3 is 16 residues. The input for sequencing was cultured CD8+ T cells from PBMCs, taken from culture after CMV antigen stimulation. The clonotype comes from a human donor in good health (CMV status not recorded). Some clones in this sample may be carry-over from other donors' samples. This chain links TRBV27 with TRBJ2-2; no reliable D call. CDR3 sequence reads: CASSLPSGLGTGELFF. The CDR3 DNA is TGTGCCAGCAGTTTACCCTCCGGGTTGGGTACCGGGGAGCTGTTTTTT.